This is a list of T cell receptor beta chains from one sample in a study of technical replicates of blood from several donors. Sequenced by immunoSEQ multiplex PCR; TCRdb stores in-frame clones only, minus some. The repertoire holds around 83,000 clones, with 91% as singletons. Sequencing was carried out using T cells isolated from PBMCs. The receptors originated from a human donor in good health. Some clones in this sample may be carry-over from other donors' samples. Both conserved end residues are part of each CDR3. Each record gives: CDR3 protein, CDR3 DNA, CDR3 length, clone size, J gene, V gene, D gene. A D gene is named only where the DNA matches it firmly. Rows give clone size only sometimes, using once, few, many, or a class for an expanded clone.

cdr3_aa: CASSNRDTFYEQYF; cdr3_nt: TGTGCCAGCAGTAACCGGGACACCTTCTACGAGCAGTACTTC; cdr3_length: 14; clone_size: NA; j_call: TRBJ2-7; v_call: TRBV2; d_call: NA
cdr3_aa: CASSVRDREEGDTQYF; cdr3_nt: TGTGCCAGCAGCGTCCGGGACAGGGAGGAAGGGGATACGCAGTATTTT; cdr3_length: 16; clone_size: once; j_call: TRBJ2-3; v_call: TRBV21-1; d_call: NA
cdr3_aa: CASKNSYNEQFF; cdr3_nt: TGTGCCAGCAAGAACAGCTACAATGAGCAGTTCTTC; cdr3_length: 12; clone_size: NA; j_call: TRBJ2-1; v_call: TRBV6-5; d_call: NA
cdr3_aa: CASSNGDTIYF; cdr3_nt: TGTGCCAGCTCTAACGGGGACACCATATATTTT; cdr3_length: 11; clone_size: NA; j_call: TRBJ1-3; v_call: TRBV6-5; d_call: NA
cdr3_aa: CASSIEPGSMKFF; cdr3_nt: TGTGCCAGTAGTATAGAGCCCGGGAGTATGAAGTTCTTC; cdr3_length: 13; clone_size: NA; j_call: TRBJ2-1; v_call: TRBV19; d_call: NA
cdr3_aa: CASSFILSGNTGELFF; cdr3_nt: TGTGCCAGCAGCTTCATCCTTAGCGGAAACACCGGGGAGCTGTTTTTT; cdr3_length: 16; clone_size: NA; j_call: TRBJ2-2; v_call: TRBV7-2; d_call: NA
cdr3_aa: CASSDLGLAGLADTQYF; cdr3_nt: TGTGCCAGCAGTGACCTGGGACTAGCGGGACTCGCAGATACGCAGTATTTT; cdr3_length: 17; clone_size: NA; j_call: TRBJ2-3; v_call: TRBV25-1; d_call: TRBD2
cdr3_aa: CASSSGTGVEKLFF; cdr3_nt: TGTGCCAGCAGTTCCGGGACAGGGGTTGAAAAACTGTTTTTT; cdr3_length: 14; clone_size: NA; j_call: TRBJ1-4; v_call: TRBV11-2; d_call: TRBD1
cdr3_aa: CASSASGREQYF; cdr3_nt: TGTGCCAGCAGCGCCTCAGGGCGCGAGCAGTACTTC; cdr3_length: 12; clone_size: NA; j_call: TRBJ2-7; v_call: TRBV9; d_call: NA
cdr3_aa: CASSTNGYTF; cdr3_nt: TGTGCCAGCAGTACAAATGGCTACACCTTC; cdr3_length: 10; clone_size: NA; j_call: TRBJ1-2; v_call: TRBV27; d_call: NA
cdr3_aa: CASGDYTGSGNTIYF; cdr3_nt: TGTGCCAGCGGGGATTACACAGGTTCTGGAAACACCATATATTTT; cdr3_length: 15; clone_size: NA; j_call: TRBJ1-3; v_call: TRBV11-2; d_call: NA
cdr3_aa: CASSLGEGAEQYF; cdr3_nt: TGTGCCAGCAGCTTAGGGGAGGGAGCCGAGCAGTACTTC; cdr3_length: 13; clone_size: NA; j_call: TRBJ2-7; v_call: TRBV5-8; d_call: TRBD2
cdr3_aa: CASSPNRQGMDSPLHF; cdr3_nt: TGTGCCAGCTCGCCGAATCGACAGGGAATGGATTCACCCCTCCACTTT; cdr3_length: 16; clone_size: NA; j_call: TRBJ1-6; v_call: TRBV18; d_call: TRBD1
cdr3_aa: CSVDPGLGRANYGYTF; cdr3_nt: TGCAGCGTTGATCCAGGACTCGGGAGGGCTAACTATGGCTACACCTTC; cdr3_length: 16; clone_size: NA; j_call: TRBJ1-2; v_call: TRBV29-1; d_call: NA
cdr3_aa: CASGEAGREYF; cdr3_nt: TGTGCCAGCGGGGAAGCGGGGAGGGAGTACTTC; cdr3_length: 11; clone_size: NA; j_call: TRBJ2-7; v_call: TRBV7-2; d_call: TRBD2
cdr3_aa: CASSSGTSGTSTDTQYF; cdr3_nt: TGTGCCAGCAGCTCGGGGACTAGCGGGACTAGCACAGATACGCAGTATTTT; cdr3_length: 17; clone_size: once; j_call: TRBJ2-3; v_call: TRBV11-2; d_call: TRBD2
cdr3_aa: CASTTGAGSPLHF; cdr3_nt: TGTGCCAGCACCACGGGAGCTGGCTCACCCCTCCACTTT; cdr3_length: 13; clone_size: once; j_call: TRBJ1-6; v_call: TRBV6-5; d_call: NA
cdr3_aa: CASSEAKQTGKSYEQYF; cdr3_nt: TGTGCCAGCAGTGAAGCGAAGCAGACAGGGAAGTCCTACGAGCAGTACTTC; cdr3_length: 17; clone_size: NA; j_call: TRBJ2-7; v_call: TRBV6-1; d_call: TRBD1
cdr3_aa: CASRPTGYETDTQYF; cdr3_nt: TGTGCCAGTAGACCGACAGGGTATGAGACAGATACGCAGTATTTT; cdr3_length: 15; clone_size: NA; j_call: TRBJ2-3; v_call: TRBV19; d_call: TRBD1
cdr3_aa: CASSSGVGAHGYTF; cdr3_nt: TGTGCCAGCAGTTCTGGTGTGGGGGCTCATGGCTACACCTTC; cdr3_length: 14; clone_size: NA; j_call: TRBJ1-2; v_call: TRBV25-1; d_call: NA
cdr3_aa: CASMITGENYGYTF; cdr3_nt: TGTGCCAGCATGATAACAGGGGAGAACTATGGCTACACCTTC; cdr3_length: 14; clone_size: NA; j_call: TRBJ1-2; v_call: TRBV6-1; d_call: TRBD1
cdr3_aa: CAWRRGAFTGELFF; cdr3_nt: TGTGCCTGGAGGCGGGGGGCCTTCACCGGGGAGCTGTTTTTT; cdr3_length: 14; clone_size: NA; j_call: TRBJ2-2; v_call: TRBV30; d_call: TRBD2
cdr3_aa: CASRRIPGLADTGELFF; cdr3_nt: TGTGCCAGCAGGAGGATACCGGGACTAGCTGACACCGGGGAGCTGTTTTTT; cdr3_length: 17; clone_size: once; j_call: TRBJ2-2; v_call: TRBV5-6; d_call: TRBD2
cdr3_aa: CASSEPSGREAFF; cdr3_nt: TGTGCCAGCAGTGAACCATCAGGGCGTGAAGCTTTCTTT; cdr3_length: 13; clone_size: NA; j_call: TRBJ1-1; v_call: TRBV6-1; d_call: NA
cdr3_aa: CASSPKTGGRARELFF; cdr3_nt: TGTGCCAGCAGTCCGAAAACAGGGGGACGCGCCCGGGAGCTGTTTTTT; cdr3_length: 16; clone_size: few; j_call: TRBJ2-2; v_call: TRBV27; d_call: TRBD1
cdr3_aa: CASSDWDRYGYTF; cdr3_nt: TGTGCCAGCAGTGATTGGGACAGGTATGGCTACACCTTC; cdr3_length: 13; clone_size: few; j_call: TRBJ1-2; v_call: TRBV2; d_call: TRBD1